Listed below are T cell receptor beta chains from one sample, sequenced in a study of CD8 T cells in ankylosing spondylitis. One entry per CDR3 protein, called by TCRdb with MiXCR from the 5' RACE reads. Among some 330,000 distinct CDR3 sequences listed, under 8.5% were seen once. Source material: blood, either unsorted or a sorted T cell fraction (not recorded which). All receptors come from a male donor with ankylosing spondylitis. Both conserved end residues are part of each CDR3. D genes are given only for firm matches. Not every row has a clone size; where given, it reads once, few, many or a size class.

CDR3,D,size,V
CASSSMVRKDTGELFF,.,.,TRBV5-1
CSVEVTGTSEQFF,TRBD2,many,TRBV29-1
CASSHGGVGYEQYF,.,few,TRBV3-1
CASSLGSGSEQYF,.,many,TRBV27
CASSHVTGSEAFF,.,many,TRBV14
CASSPGGDSFGYTF,.,.,TRBV18
CASSQVWAQETQYF,.,.,TRBV12-3/TRBV12-4
CASSLTPVANEQFF,.,.,TRBV7-7
CASSMVSGRNEQFF,.,.,TRBV28
CASSSAGHNTDTQYF,.,.,TRBV5-1
CASSDLGTGSTNYGYTF,TRBD1,many,TRBV25-1
CSVGQAYEQYF,.,many,TRBV29-1
CASSFLGDRSLFEQFF,TRBD1,many,TRBV5-1
CASSLAGGQVSTEAFF,.,many,TRBV5-8
CSVGQYSGNTIYF,.,few,TRBV29-1
CSARDFRGGSGQPQHF,.,few,TRBV20-1
CATSDPRRGHNEQFF,.,few,TRBV24-1
CASSPKGPTYEQYF,.,.,TRBV27
CASSLGIASGRPGNSEQFF,TRBD2,few,TRBV7-8
CASSTEYRVGQYF,.,.,TRBV7-9
CASSLVQGGHNEQFF,.,many,TRBV5-1
CSARDLAFPSDEQYF,.,.,TRBV20-1
CASGAKQPHGGYTF,.,.,TRBV2
CASSPGDGGTQYF,.,.,TRBV18
CASSLTGQGVHETQYF,TRBD1,.,TRBV28
CASSVGAGETQYF,.,few,TRBV9
CASSLERPVINYGYTF,.,many,TRBV7-2
CSARDRTANQPQHF,.,few,TRBV20-1
CASSKGCDRAQETQYF,.,.,TRBV21-1
CASSHLRDIDEQYF,.,many,TRBV12-3/TRBV12-4
CASSVTSGSAGYTDTQYF,TRBD2,many,TRBV11-1
CASSPHGGDTQYF,TRBD2,few,TRBV7-3
CASSPNSGTSGRWNTQYF,TRBD2,many,TRBV7-8
CASSELQGNSGANVLTF,TRBD1,few,TRBV2
CASGRGRGVDEQYF,TRBD1,once,TRBV27
CASSQAMLFRDRELGGANVLTF,TRBD1,.,TRBV3-1
CATRGVLNTEAFF,.,.,TRBV11-2
CASSRTSGSPQGNEQFF,TRBD2,many,TRBV6-1
CASSLTGGRSYNEQFF,.,many,TRBV5-1
CAWSPTGSDTQYF,TRBD1,.,TRBV30
CASSQGIDNEQFF,.,many,TRBV4-1
CATSRDQGGTGYEQYF,.,few,TRBV15
CASSQGLAERTGELFF,TRBD2,few,TRBV4-3
CASSLDRRGYTEAFF,.,many,TRBV11-2
CASSELYSNNEQFF,.,.,TRBV2
CSGYRNNYGYTF,.,many,TRBV20-1
CASSSHRGRTDTQYF,TRBD1,few,TRBV27
CASSLAGGPGYEQYF,TRBD2,many,TRBV7-2
CASRGRDRYEKLFF,TRBD1,few,TRBV12-3/TRBV12-4
CASSLGPVEGYTF,.,once,TRBV7-2
CASSAETGAYNEQFF,.,.,TRBV2
CASSLLGGADAFF,.,few,TRBV9
CASSLRGANEQYF,.,few,TRBV27